Included here is one TCR beta chain sequence, with context. This sample is drawn from a study of blood T cell repertoires in COVID-19. Study summary: Samples taken during acute and convalescent COVID-19 were collected in the United States, Italy and Spain. Sample material is recorded as cDNA or gDNA derived from T cells, B-cell-depleted T cells, or PBMCs.

As processed by the authors: Amplifying reference gene primers gave estimates of nucleated cell counts. Libraries were prepared by immunoSEQ multiplex PCR; TCRdb keeps only in-frame clonotypes and omits some of them. That table supplies the V and J calls and clone size; D and trimming were determined from the DNA. Here the sample spans over 150,000 clones, about 91% being singletons. Sequenced input: peripheral blood. This TCR came from a woman aged 60-75 years who had recovered from COVID-19.

CDR3 sequence: CASSLNGELFF. The CDR3 region has the DNA TGTGCCAGCAGTTTAAACGGGGAACTGTTTTTT. The rearrangement uses TRBV27 and TRBJ1-4; D is uncertain. V lost 2 bases, J lost 12 bases, and 7 bases lay in between. Per the germline V gene, CDR1 is MNHEY and CDR2 is SMNVEV (reference sequence). This CDR3 spans 11 amino acids.